This T cell receptor (beta chain) derives from a study of multiple sclerosis patients with progressive multifocal leukoencephalopathy. The method was immunoSEQ multiplex PCR; TCRdb's version includes in-frame clones alone and lacks a portion of them. Of fewer than 35,000 clones listed, approximately 91% are singletons. There are 19 residues in the CDR3. With V trimmed by 2 bases and J by 6 bases, 17 bases remained unmatched. Germline V CDR1 and CDR2: SGHVS, FNYEAQ. Time point specified: before natalizumab initiation. The sequencing sample was made of PBMCs. This chain links TRBV7-6 with TRBJ2-1, with 9 bases identical to TRBD2. The clonotype comes from a human donor with multiple sclerosis. As DNA, the CDR3 is TGTGCCAGCAGCTTAATATTGGGGGCTAGCGGGATTCACGGCAATGAGCAGTTCTTC. This encodes CASSLILGASGIHGNEQFF.